This section outlines one TCR beta chain sequence together with its context. Germline V gene lookup returns CDR1 LNHDA and CDR2 SQIVND (reference sequence). V lost 6 bases and J 6 bases, leaving 12 bases between the germline ends. The CDR3 is made up of 13 amino acids. The sample is drawn from a study of cytotoxic CD8 clonotypes in ibrutinib-treated CLL. Only in-frame clones appear in the TCRdb table, and some are missing; sequencing was by immunoSEQ multiplex PCR. In the table there are 300,000 to 350,000 clones, more than 65% of which are singletons. This receptor was obtained from a human donor with chronic lymphocytic leukemia. This rearrangement joins TRBV19 to TRBJ1-5; no definite D call. Sequences were derived from PBMCs, sampled before ibrutinib treatment. The CDR3, as DNA: TGTGCCAGTAGCGATCGACCGGCTCAGCCCCAGCATTTT. Its translation: CASSDRPAQPQHF.